The rows below give T cell receptor beta chains drawn from one sample of a study of beta chain features in type 1 diabetes. The repertoire was sequenced with immunoSEQ multiplex PCR; TCRdb's copy has only in-frame clones and lacks some. This sample has hundreds of thousands of clones; around 28% occur once, and the top ten carry more than 0.055%. The specimen was naive CD4+ T cells from blood. All receptors derive from a man younger than 30 in good health. Both conserved end residues are part of each CDR3. A D gene is named only where the DNA matches it firmly. The size field is filled for only some rows; it gives once, few, many or a size class.

V,J,D,size,CDR3,DNA
TRBV5-1,TRBJ2-2,.,few,CASSLVPGQNTGELFF,TGCGCCAGCAGCTTGGTTCCAGGACAGAACACCGGGGAGCTGTTTTTT
TRBV29-1,TRBJ2-3,.,few,CSGVQGTDTQYF,TGCAGCGGGGTACAGGGCACAGATACGCAGTATTTT
TRBV4-3,TRBJ2-4,TRBD2,.,CASSRTTSGWNIQYF,TGCGCCAGCAGCCGAACGACTAGCGGCTGGAACATTCAGTACTTC
TRBV30,TRBJ1-5,TRBD1,.,CAWTPGQGTSNQPQHF,TGTGCCTGGACCCCGGGACAGGGCACCAGCAATCAGCCCCAGCATTTT
TRBV9,TRBJ2-3,.,once,CASSDGTSTDTQYF,TGTGCCAGCAGCGATGGGACTTCCACAGATACGCAGTATTTT
TRBV13,TRBJ1-3,.,few,CASSLARNTIYF,TGTGCCAGCAGCTTAGCAAGAAACACCATATATTTT
TRBV4-2,TRBJ2-1,TRBD2,few,CASSQERTSGRDSYNEQFF,TGTGCCAGCAGCCAAGAGAGGACTAGCGGGAGGGACTCCTACAATGAGCAGTTCTTC
TRBV30,TRBJ1-3,.,few,CAWESPRGGNTIYF,TGTGCCTGGGAATCTCCCCGGGGTGGAAACACCATATATTTT
TRBV7-2,TRBJ2-3,TRBD1,.,CASSQDRGTDTQYF,TGTGCCAGCAGCCAGGACAGGGGAACAGATACGCAGTATTTT
TRBV5-4,TRBJ2-1,.,.,CASSLQGNSYNEQFF,TGTGCCAGCAGCTTGCAGGGCAACTCCTACAATGAGCAGTTCTTC
TRBV30,TRBJ2-2,.,few,CAWSVRWDTGELFF,TGTGCCTGGAGTGTACGTTGGGACACCGGGGAGCTGTTTTTT
TRBV23-1,TRBJ2-7,.,.,CASSQLPLGFHEQYF,TGCGCCAGCAGTCAATTACCCCTGGGGTTTCACGAGCAGTACTTC
TRBV5-4,TRBJ1-1,TRBD1,few,CASSQGQSVAFF,TGTGCCAGCAGCCAGGGACAGTCGGTTGCTTTCTTT
TRBV4-3,TRBJ2-7,TRBD2,.,CASSQGPRGGRYEQYF,TGCGCCAGCAGCCAAGGCCCGCGGGGAGGGAGGTACGAGCAGTACTTC